These T cell receptor beta chains were read from a single sample in a study of cytotoxic CD8 clonotypes in ibrutinib-treated CLL. Sequenced by immunoSEQ multiplex PCR; TCRdb stores in-frame clones only, minus some. This sample yields roughly 150,000 clones, of which around 84% are seen a single time; roughly 2% belongs to the top ten. The sequenced sample was PBMCs, obtained after 12 months of ibrutinib treatment. The receptors originated from a human donor with chronic lymphocytic leukemia. Each CDR3 is given with its conserved first and last residue. The D gene is left open where the match is weak. Part of the rows lack a size; the others show once, few, many or a class for expanded clones.

cdr3_nt cdr3_aa v_call d_call j_call cdr3_length clone_size
TGTGCCAGCAGTTTTTTCTCGGGTAGCGGAAGCACAGATACGCAGTATTTT CASSFFSGSGSTDTQYF TRBV27 NA TRBJ2-3 17 NA
TGTGCCAGCAGCCCTCCGAGTAGCGGGTTTAGCTCCTACGAGCAGTACTTC CASSPPSSGFSSYEQYF TRBV4-2 TRBD2 TRBJ2-7 17 NA
TGTGCCAGCAGTTTAAGAGAGACCCAGTACTTC CASSLRETQYF TRBV28 NA TRBJ2-5 11 NA
TGTGCCAGCTCAGGCCTACGGGGGCAAGAGACCCAGTACTTC CASSGLRGQETQYF TRBV18 NA TRBJ2-5 14 NA
TGTGCCATCAGAACGACAGTAATGAACACTGAAGCTTTCTTT CAIRTTVMNTEAFF TRBV10-3 NA TRBJ1-1 14 NA
TGTGCCAGCACAGCGGGGGCCGTGGCAGATACGCAGTATTTT CASTAGAVADTQYF TRBV6-1 TRBD2 TRBJ2-3 14 NA
TGTGCCAGCAGTTTATTTTGGAGCACAGATACGCAGTATTTT CASSLFWSTDTQYF TRBV28 NA TRBJ2-3 14 NA
TGTGCCAGTAGTAGAGGACAGGGACTGGGGGAGACCCAGTACTTC CASSRGQGLGETQYF TRBV19 TRBD1 TRBJ2-5 15 NA
TGTGCCAGCAGCCCAAAGACAGGGAGACAAGAGACCCAGTACTTC CASSPKTGRQETQYF TRBV7-9 TRBD1 TRBJ2-5 15 NA
TGTGCCAGCAGTGAGGGTCCCTCAGAGACCCAGTACTTC CASSEGPSETQYF TRBV6-1 NA TRBJ2-5 13 once
TGTGCCAGCAGCTCGGGACAGCCCAATCAGCCCCAGCATTTT CASSSGQPNQPQHF TRBV5-5 TRBD1 TRBJ1-5 14 NA
TGTGCCAGCAGCCGACTAGCGGGAGCTGACGAGCAGTACTTC CASSRLAGADEQYF TRBV7-2 TRBD2 TRBJ2-7 14 NA
TGTGCCAGCAGCTTTCTGCCCGGGACTCATCCCTACAATGAGCAGTTCTTC CASSFLPGTHPYNEQFF TRBV5-6 NA TRBJ2-1 17 NA
TGTGCCAGCAGCTTGATCCACCGGACAGAGCAAGAGACCCAGTACTTC CASSLIHRTEQETQYF TRBV11-3 NA TRBJ2-5 16 NA
TGTGCCAGTAGTTCAAGGGGGTCCGGCACAGATACGCAGTATTTT CASSSRGSGTDTQYF TRBV19 NA TRBJ2-3 15 NA
TGTGCCAGCAGCGAAATCTCCGGAGCCAGGGAGCAGTACTTC CASSEISGAREQYF TRBV6-1 NA TRBJ2-7 14 once
TGTGCCAGTAGTATCACAGGAGGGGGGAACACTGAAGCTTTCTTT CASSITGGGNTEAFF TRBV19 NA TRBJ1-1 15 NA
TGTGCCAGCAGCCTTATAGTCTCCTACAATGAGCAGTTCTTC CASSLIVSYNEQFF TRBV7-8 NA TRBJ2-1 14 NA
TGTGCCATCAGTCCTGATGGGGGAGGGACCGGGGAGCTGTTTTTT CAISPDGGGTGELFF TRBV10-3 TRBD2 TRBJ2-2 15 NA
TGTGCCAGCCGCCTGACAGCCAACTATGGCTACACCTTC CASRLTANYGYTF TRBV28 NA TRBJ1-2 13 few
TGTGCCAGTAGTCATCAAGGGAACACTGAAGCTTTCTTT CASSHQGNTEAFF TRBV19 NA TRBJ1-1 13 NA
TGTGCCAGCAGCCAAGAACAGGGGGTTAACTATGGCTACACCTTC CASSQEQGVNYGYTF TRBV4-2 TRBD1 TRBJ1-2 15 NA
TGTGCCAGCAGCTTGGCCAAGGCGGGTAGGAATCAGCCCCAGCATTTT CASSLAKAGRNQPQHF TRBV5-6 NA TRBJ1-5 16 NA
TGTGCCAGCAGTCTACAGGGGGCTTACTACGAGCAGTACTTC CASSLQGAYYEQYF TRBV2 TRBD1 TRBJ2-7 14 few
TGTGCCAGCAGCAAAACCGGGGAAACGGGGGAGCCCCAGCATTTT CASSKTGETGEPQHF TRBV21-1 NA TRBJ1-5 15 NA
TGTGCCAGCGACCGGGGACTTAACTATGGCTACACCTTC CASDRGLNYGYTF TRBV2 NA TRBJ1-2 13 NA
TGTGCCATCAGTCATGCAGGGGGCTATGGCAATGAGCAGTTCTTC CAISHAGGYGNEQFF TRBV10-3 TRBD1 TRBJ2-1 15 NA
TGTGCCACCAGCAGACCCCGGGAACTGGGGGTGAATGAGCAGTTCTTC CATSRPRELGVNEQFF TRBV15 NA TRBJ2-1 16 NA
TGCGCCAGCAGCCAGGGGGCCACTAGCGGGGTCAGCACAGATACGCAGTATTTT CASSQGATSGVSTDTQYF TRBV4-3 TRBD2 TRBJ2-3 18 NA